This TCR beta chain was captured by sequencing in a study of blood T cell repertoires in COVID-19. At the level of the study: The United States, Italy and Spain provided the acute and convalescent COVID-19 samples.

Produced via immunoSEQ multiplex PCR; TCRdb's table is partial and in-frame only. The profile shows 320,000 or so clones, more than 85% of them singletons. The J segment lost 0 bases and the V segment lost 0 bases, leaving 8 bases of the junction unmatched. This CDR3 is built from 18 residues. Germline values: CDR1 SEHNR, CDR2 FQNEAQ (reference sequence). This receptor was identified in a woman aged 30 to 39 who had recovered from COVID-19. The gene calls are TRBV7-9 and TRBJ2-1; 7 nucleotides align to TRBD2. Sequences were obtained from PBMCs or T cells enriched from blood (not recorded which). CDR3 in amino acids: CASSLAQGRGGSYNEQFF. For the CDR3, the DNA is TGTGCCAGCAGCTTAGCTCAGGGCCGCGGGGGCTCCTACAATGAGCAGTTCTTC.